Below, one T cell receptor (beta chain) is given with its context. The data were taken from a study of cytomegalovirus exposure and HLA in healthy donors. Vbeta (60) and Jbeta (13) primers were used in the PCR. Repertoires were generated with immunoSEQ multiplex PCR, while TCRdb's copy carries only in-frame clones and drops some. The sample has 200,000 to 250,000 clones, approximately 80% seen once; the top ten hold around 0.2%. Sequenced input: PBMCs. The sequence derives from a girl aged 2 to 10 in good health and CMV-seronegative.

Written as DNA, the CDR3 is TGCGCCAGCAGCCGGGGGGGCCTCGCAGATACGCAGTATTTT. Amino acid sequence: CASSRGGLADTQYF. The rearrangement links TRBV10-1 to TRBJ2-3, with 8 bases matching TRBD2. CDR1 is WNHNN, CDR2 SYGVQD, per germline (reference sequence). The CDR3 extends over 14 amino acids. V was pared by 6 bases and J by 4 bases, with 6 bases of the junction left unmatched.